The 29 T cell receptor beta chains given below trace back to one sample, sequenced in a study of cytomegalovirus exposure and HLA in healthy donors. The PCR employed 60 Vbeta primers together with 13 Jbeta primers. The table came from immunoSEQ multiplex PCR; TCRdb's copy has only in-frame clones and leaves some out. Altogether 85,000 to 100,000 clones are present, about four fifths being singletons, with the ten largest covering over 5%. The specimen sequenced was PBMCs. The receptors originated from a woman between 18 and 29 years old in good health and CMV-seropositive.

The chain uses TRBV7-8 and TRBJ1-5, with TRBD1 matching 7 bases. The ends lost 2 bases at V and 1 base at J; junction bases unmatched: 17. Germline CDR1 reads SGHVS; CDR2 reads FQNEAQ. This CDR3 region has 20 residues. This CDR3 reads CASSLIQFGTEWVSNQPQHF. Written as DNA, the CDR3 is TGTGCCAGCAGCTTAATACAATTTGGGACAGAATGGGTGAGCAATCAGCCCCAGCATTTT.

This clone has just a few counts. The rearrangement joins TRBV18 to TRBJ1-6, with D perhaps TRBD1 (5 bases). Looked up from germline, CDR1 is KGHSH and CDR2 is LQKENI. This CDR3 is 14 amino acids long. Trimming took off 4 bases at V and 5 bases at J, with 9 bases between the two ends. CDR3 amino acids: CASSLTENNSPLHF. DNA of the CDR3: TGTGCCAGCTCACTGACAGAGAATAATTCACCCCTCCACTTT. The entire variable domain, with the rest obtained from reference TRBV18 and TRBJ1-6, is as follows: NAGVMQNPRHLVRRRGQEARLRCSPMKGHSHVYWYRQLPEEGLKFMVYLQKENIIDESGMPKERFSAEFPKEGPSILRIQQVVRGDSAAYFCASSLTENNSPLHFGNGTRLTVT.

The chain employs TRBV27 and TRBJ1-2, with TRBD1 matching 8 bases. CDR1 MNHEY and CDR2 SMNVEV come from the germline V gene (reference sequence). V shed 5 bases, J shed 8 bases, and the junction held 7 bases outside the gene matches. This CDR3 has 13 residues. The DNA for the CDR3 is TGTGCCAGCAGTCCGGGACAGGAACGAGGCTACACCTTC. Translated, it gives CASSPGQERGYTF.

V usage is TRBV5-1 and J usage is TRBJ2-5, with 8 bases matching TRBD2. CDR1 and CDR2 (germline): SGHRS, YFSETQ. The trim removed 1 base at V and 1 base at J, leaving 6 bases unmatched. The CDR3 is 16 amino acids. CDR3 sequence: CASSLTSGGSQETQYF. In DNA form, the CDR3 reads TGCGCCAGCAGCTTGACGAGCGGGGGAAGCCAAGAGACCCAGTACTTC.

The rearrangement uses TRBV25-1 and TRBJ2-7, with 8 bases aligning to TRBD1. This CDR3 region has 17 residues. V shed 4 bases, J shed 2 bases, and the junction held 13 bases outside the gene matches. Per germline, CDR1 MGHDK and CDR2 SYGVNS. This chain's CDR3 is CASSGKGDRLSPYEQYF. The CDR3 nucleotides are TGTGCCAGCAGTGGAAAGGGGGACAGGCTGTCCCCCTACGAGCAGTACTTC.

The chain couples TRBV6-1 to TRBJ2-3; weak D call: TRBD2 (7 bases). Looked up from germline, CDR1 is MNHNS and CDR2 is SASEGT. The CDR3 loop spans 13 amino acids. V lost 6 bases and J 6 bases, leaving 13 bases between the germline ends. The CDR3 loop reads CASRSRGGDTQYF. CDR3 in DNA: TGTGCCAGCAGGTCTAGGGGGGGGGATACGCAGTATTTT.

The CDR3 is CASSDGIRRGTYEQYF. The CDR3 DNA sequence: TGTGCCAGCAGCGACGGGATTCGGAGGGGCACCTACGAGCAGTACTTC. The chain recombines TRBV5-6 with TRBJ2-7; TRBD2 might be the D (6 bases). Trimming took off 4 bases at V and 2 bases at J, with 19 bases between the two ends. Germline-derived CDR1 and CDR2 are SGHDT and YYEEEE. The CDR3 spans 16 residues.

This chain joins TRBV6-5 and TRBJ1-1; D is uncertain. Per germline, CDR1 MNHEY and CDR2 SVGAGI. Trimming removed 0 bases at V and 0 bases at J, with 11 bases between. There are 16 residues in the CDR3. The CDR3 DNA reads as TGTGCCAGCAGTTACTCGATAGCTAGAATGAACACTGAAGCTTTCTTT. Translating it yields CASSYSIARMNTEAFF.

This chain uses TRBV15 with TRBJ1-5; 10 bases align to TRBD1. This CDR3 spans 15 amino acids. The ends lost 4 bases at V and 7 bases at J; junction bases unmatched: 7. Germline lookup yields CDR1 LNHNV and CDR2 YYDKDF (reference sequence). The CDR3 coding sequence is TGTGCCACCAGCACTAGACAGGGGGCTTGGCAGCCCCAGCATTTT. It encodes CATSTRQGAWQPQHF. The full variable domain, completed using reference TRBV15 and TRBJ1-5, is DAMVIQNPRYQVTQFGKPVTLSCSQTLNHNVMYWYQQKSSQAPKLLFHYYDKDFNNEADTPDNFQSRRPNTSFCFLDIRSPGLGDTAMYLCATSTRQGAWQPQHFGDGTRLSIL.

This sequence joins TRBV28 and TRBJ2-5; 11 bases fit TRBD2. The junction had 5 bases not matched to a gene; V was cut back by 7 bases and J by 4 bases. The CDR3 covers 14 residues. The germline V gene has CDR1 MDHEN and CDR2 SYDVKM. The CDR3 nucleotides read TGTGCCAGCATCCTAGCGGGAGGCGGAGAGACCCAGTACTTC. It is translated as CASILAGGGETQYF. Full variable domain (outside the CDR3, taken from reference TRBV28 and TRBJ2-5): DVKVTQSSRYLVKRTGEKVFLECVQDMDHENMFWYRQDPGLGLRLIYFSYDVKMKEKGDIPEGYSVSREKKERFSLILESASTNQTSMYLCASILAGGGETQYFGPGTRLLVL.

The CDR3 sequence is CASSYRQGAYEQYF. In DNA form, the CDR3 reads TGTGCCAGCAGTTACAGACAGGGGGCCTACGAGCAGTACTTC. The chain employs TRBV6-6 and TRBJ2-7, with 9 bases matching TRBD1. Unmatched junction bases numbered 1, after V lost 2 bases and J lost 2 bases. The CDR3 length is 14 residues. Germline lookup yields CDR1 MNHNY and CDR2 SVGAGI (reference sequence).

This clone occurred a few times. This CDR3 is also generated by other DNA sequences in the sample. The CDR3: CASSFRGNTEAFF. DNA for the CDR3: TGTGCCAGCAGTTTCAGGGGGAACACTGAAGCTTTCTTT. V usage is TRBV28 and J usage is TRBJ1-1; D perhaps matches TRBD1 (6 bases). The germline V gene encodes CDR1 MDHEN and CDR2 SYDVKM. Trimming took off 3 bases at V and 1 base at J, with 6 bases between the two ends. This CDR3 has 13 residues.

The chain joins TRBV6-1 to TRBJ2-1; D possibly corresponds to TRBD2 (6 bases). V was shortened by 7 bases and J by 8 bases, with 21 bases between the two germline ends. CDR3 length: 15 amino acids. Germline lookup yields CDR1 MNHNS and CDR2 SASEGT. The CDR3 DNA reads TGTGCCAGCAAGGGCAGGGACTTCGGTTGGGATGAGCAGTTCTTC. Translation gives CASKGRDFGWDEQFF.

The chain is built from TRBV30 and TRBJ2-7; 7 nucleotides agree with TRBD1. This CDR3 is 14 amino acids long. V trimming: 5 bases; J trimming: 2 bases; junction bases outside the gene matches: 9. CDR1 and CDR2 (germline): GTSNPN, SVGIG (reference sequence). The CDR3 region is CAWETGVEPYEQYF. Here the CDR3 DNA reads TGTGCCTGGGAAACAGGGGTCGAACCCTACGAGCAGTACTTC.

The V call is TRBV5-1, the J call TRBJ2-7, with 7 nucleotides matching TRBD2. Trimming removed 2 bases from V and 3 bases from J; junction bases left unmatched: 14. This CDR3 has 17 amino acids. Germline lookup yields CDR1 SGHRS and CDR2 YFSETQ. CDR3 coding DNA: TGCGCCAGCAGCTTAATGGGGATAGCGGGTACTAGCTACGAGCAGTACTTC. Protein product: CASSLMGIAGTSYEQYF.

The CDR3 nucleotides read TGTGCCAGCAGCGTGGGAGGCGCCGGGGAGCTGTTTTTT. Translating gives CASSVGGAGELFF. This chain joins TRBV9 and TRBJ2-2; D possibly corresponds to TRBD2 (6 bases). Germline loops: CDR1 SGDLS, CDR2 YYNGEE. Between the trimmed V and J ends, which lost 2 bases and 6 bases, there was a span of 8 bases. The CDR3 length is 13 residues. Full variable domain (remainder filled in from reference TRBV9 and TRBJ2-2): DSGVTQTPKHLITATGQRVTLRCSPRSGDLSVYWYQQSLDQGLQFLIQYYNGEERAKGNILERFSAQQFPDLHSELNLSSLELGDSALYFCASSVGGAGELFFGEGSRLTVL.

The CDR3 region has the DNA TGTGCCAGCAGTTACTCGACTCGTGGGGAAAAACTGTTTTTT. It encodes CASSYSTRGEKLFF. V gene TRBV6-5 combines with J gene TRBJ1-4, with D unresolved. Trimming left V 0 bases short and J 8 bases short, with 10 bases between. Germline loops: CDR1 MNHEY, CDR2 SVGAGI. The CDR3 extends over 14 amino acids.

The gene calls are TRBV5-1 and TRBJ1-1, with 7 positions matching TRBD1. V was pared by 4 bases and J by 7 bases, with 4 bases of the junction left unmatched. There are 12 residues in the CDR3. Germline-derived CDR1 and CDR2 are SGHRS and YFSETQ. The CDR3 reads CASSQDRLEAFF. The CDR3 DNA reads TGCGCCAGCAGCCAGGACAGGCTTGAAGCTTTCTTT.

The J gene is TRBJ2-7, the V gene TRBV19; D might be TRBD1 (5 bases). Germline CDR1 is LNHDA and CDR2 is SQIVND (reference sequence). Trimming shortened V by 2 bases and J by 2 bases, and 10 bases separated the two germline ends. There are 14 residues in the CDR3. CDR3 protein: CASSISTVAYEQYF. Here the CDR3 DNA reads TGTGCCAGTAGTATATCGACAGTCGCCTACGAGCAGTACTTC.

This rearrangement joins TRBV9 to TRBJ2-7; TRBD1 matches at 10 bases. The CDR3 extends over 15 amino acids. The J segment lost 3 bases and the V segment lost 3 bases, leaving 6 bases of the junction unmatched. Germline lookup yields CDR1 SGDLS and CDR2 YYNGEE. The CDR3 nucleotides are TGTGCCAGCAGCGCCGGGACAGGGGCTCTCTACGAGCAGTACTTC. As protein: CASSAGTGALYEQYF.

This clone was seen once. The chain links TRBV7-2 to TRBJ2-7; D gene unclear. The CDR3 is 13 amino acids. CDR1 SGHTA and CDR2 FQGNSA come from the germline V gene. The V and J ends lost 5 bases and 6 bases respectively, with 14 bases between them. The CDR3 DNA reads TGTGCCAGCAGCATTGACATATTTGCCGAGCAGTACTTC. This sequence encodes CASSIDIFAEQYF.

Regarding this clone: An end of the junction differs from the germline gene, which may be a read error. This sequence joins TRBV2 and TRBJ1-2; 7 positions agree with TRBD1. CDR3 size: 15 residues. Germline V gene sequence: CDR1 SNHLY, CDR2 FYNNEI. The CDR3 protein is CASREERGRVGGYTF. The CDR3 nucleotides are TGTGCCAGCAGGGAAGAAAGGGGGCGCGTTGGGGGCTACACCTTC.

V is TRBV5-1 and J is TRBJ2-1, with 9 bases that match TRBD2. The germline V gene has CDR1 SGHRS and CDR2 YFSETQ. J gave up 9 bases and V 4 bases, and 11 bases lay outside the gene matches. The CDR3 has 15 residues. CDR3 sequence reads: CASSPSGNFQGEQFF. CDR3 sequence (DNA): TGCGCCAGCAGCCCTAGCGGGAACTTTCAGGGTGAGCAGTTCTTC.

CDR3 DNA: TGTGCCACCCAAGGGGTGTGGGGAAACACCATATATTTT. Its protein product is CATQGVWGNTIYF. This chain joins TRBV19 and TRBJ1-3, with a tentative D call TRBD1 (5 bases). This CDR3 spans 13 amino acids. Germline V lookup: CDR1 LNHDA, CDR2 SQIVND (reference sequence). V was shortened by 10 bases and J by 4 bases, with 14 bases between the two germline ends.

The chain recombines TRBV14 with TRBJ1-1; D might be TRBD1 (5 bases). Germline CDR1 is SGHDN and CDR2 is FVKESK. The CDR3 loop spans 13 amino acids. V was clipped by 7 bases and J by 6 bases, with 15 bases between them. The CDR3 nucleotides read TGTGCCAGCAACCAGGGAGGAGGCGCTGAAGCTTTCTTT. Its translation is CASNQGGGAEAFF.

The V call is TRBV2, the J call TRBJ1-1; TRBD1 might be the D (6 bases). V lost 7 bases to trimming and J lost 4 bases, with 13 bases between them. This CDR3 has 13 residues. Looked up from germline, CDR1 is SNHLY and CDR2 is FYNNEI. CDR3 in amino acids: CASKERGGTEAFF. The CDR3 nucleotides are TGTGCCAGCAAGGAAAGGGGGGGCACTGAAGCTTTCTTT. Filled out from reference TRBV2 and TRBJ1-1, the complete variable domain reads EPEVTQTPSHQVTQMGQEVILRCVPISNHLYFYWYRQILGQKVEFLVSFYNNEISEKSEIFDDQFSVERPDGSNFTLKIRSTKLEDSAMYFCASKERGGTEAFFGQGTRLTVV.

In its sample, this clone was seen a few times. V usage is TRBV7-9 and J usage is TRBJ1-4; TRBD1 matches at 7 bases. The V gene end was trimmed by 1 base and the J gene end by 10 bases; junction bases not matched to a gene: 9. CDR1 is SEHNR, CDR2 FQNEAQ, per germline (reference sequence). The CDR3 spans 15 residues. CDR3 loop: CASSLDDRAGGKLFF. For the CDR3, the DNA is TGTGCCAGCAGCTTAGACGACAGGGCAGGGGGAAAACTGTTTTTT.

This chain joins TRBV5-1 and TRBJ2-1; 8 nucleotides match TRBD1. V trimming: 5 bases; J trimming: 2 bases; junction bases outside the gene matches: 0. The CDR3 loop spans 13 amino acids. Germline V lookup: CDR1 SGHRS, CDR2 YFSETQ. The CDR3 protein is CASRQGAYNEQFF. The CDR3 coding sequence is TGCGCCAGCAGACAGGGGGCCTACAATGAGCAGTTCTTC.

The V gene is TRBV19, the J gene TRBJ2-7, with 8 positions matching TRBD1. Trimming at V came to 9 bases and at J to 7 bases, leaving 11 bases not matched to a gene. Germline lookup yields CDR1 LNHDA and CDR2 SQIVND (reference sequence). The CDR3 is 13 residues long. In DNA, the CDR3 is TGTGCCAGCCTCGGGACAGGTGTGGGGGAGCAGTACTTC. Amino acid sequence: CASLGTGVGEQYF.